This passage covers 21 T cell receptor beta chains from one sample sequenced in a study of T cells in Graves' hyperthyroidism and ophthalmopathy. TCR beta CDR3 regions were amplified from RNA. Primed by the HTBI set, a first-round RT-PCR was run on the TCR CDR3. TCRdb recomputed calls from the multiplex PCR reads with MiXCR, one row per CDR3 protein. In the table there are roughly 800,000 distinct CDR3 sequences, more than 30% of which are singletons. Input material: blood. The receptors stem from a man aged 18 to 30 with Graves' hyperthyroidism.

The CDR3 coding sequence is TGTGCCAGCAGCATTCAACAAGAGACCCAGTACTTC. Translating it yields CASSIQQETQYF. The genes are TRBV7-2 and TRBJ2-5; D is undetermined. The CDR3 loop spans 12 amino acids. CDR1 is SGHTA and CDR2 is FQGNSA in the germline V gene. V was cut by 5 bases and J by 2 bases, with 6 bases left in between.

This chain uses TRBV6-5 with TRBJ1-6, with D hard to call. CDR3 length: 16 residues. Germline CDR1 and CDR2: MNHEY and SVGAGI. The germline V and J ends were trimmed by 5 bases and 7 bases, with 18 bases remaining between them. CDR3 in DNA: TGTGCCAGCAGTGAAAGGGCAGGATTGCGGAATTCACCCCTCCACTTT. Translation gives CASSERAGLRNSPLHF.

V usage is TRBV6-6 and J usage is TRBJ2-7; D unclear. V was clipped by 0 bases and J by 6 bases, with 6 bases between them. Germline V CDR1 and CDR2: MNHNY, SVGAGI (reference sequence). The CDR3 has 12 residues. CDR3 coding DNA: TGTGCCAGCAGTTACTCGAGATCCGAGCAGTACTTC. Protein sequence: CASSYSRSEQYF.

This clonotype came up many times. CDR3 nucleotide sequence: TGTGCCAGTAGTCGGGTCTCTGGAAACACCATATATTTT. Translating gives CASSRVSGNTIYF. The V gene is TRBV19, the J gene TRBJ1-3; the D is unclear. Germline lookup yields CDR1 LNHDA and CDR2 SQIVND (reference sequence). With 5 bases removed from V and 0 bases from J, the gap between germline ends came to 5 bases. The CDR3 extends over 13 amino acids.

This chain's CDR3 is CASSEGGTSGEQYF. The CDR3 nucleotides are TGTGCCAGCAGTGAAGGGGGGACTAGCGGCGAGCAGTACTTC. The chain recombines TRBV6-1 with TRBJ2-7; 11 bases agree with TRBD2. Germline-derived CDR1 and CDR2 are MNHNS and SASEGT. The V gene end was trimmed by 1 base and the J gene end by 6 bases; junction bases not matched to a gene: 2. This CDR3 comprises 14 residues.

The chain employs TRBV7-9 and TRBJ1-2; unclear D gene. Trimming removed 2 bases from V and 5 bases from J, with 15 bases in between. Germline V gives CDR1 SEHNR, CDR2 FQNEAQ (reference sequence). The CDR3 has 15 amino acids. CDR3 nucleotides: TGTGCCAGCAGCTTAAAGGAAACCGACCTGTATGGCTACACCTTC. This codes for CASSLKETDLYGYTF.

Notes on this clonotype: The junction differs from germline at one of its ends, possibly a read error. CDR3 in amino acids: CASSPLSTSGRETQYF. The CDR3 coding sequence is TGTGCCAGCAGCCCACTATCGACTAGCGGGCGGGAGACCCAGTACTTC. The V gene is TRBV10-2, the J gene TRBJ2-5; 10 bases are shared with TRBD2. Germline lookup yields CDR1 WSHSY and CDR2 SAAADI. This CDR3 is built from 16 residues.

The sample holds many counts of this clonotype. The V call is TRBV29-1, the J call TRBJ2-5; 7 nucleotides align to TRBD1. CDR1 and CDR2 from the germline V gene are SQVTM and ANQGSEA. The V gene end was trimmed by 7 bases and the J gene end by 2 bases; junction bases not matched to a gene: 7. This CDR3 comprises 13 residues. CDR3 sequence: CSGGTVTQETQYF. In nucleotides, the CDR3 is TGCAGCGGGGGGACAGTGACACAAGAGACCCAGTACTTC. Combining the CDR3 with reference TRBV29-1 and TRBJ2-5 gives the whole variable domain SAVISQKPSRDICQRGTSLTIQCQVDSQVTMMFWYRQQPGQSLTLIATANQGSEATYESGFVIDKFPISRPNLTFSTLTVSNMSPEDSSIYLCSGGTVTQETQYFGPGTRLLVL.

V gene TRBV7-2 combines with J gene TRBJ2-7; D is ambiguous. V was cut by 1 base and J by 6 bases, with 7 bases left in between. Germline CDR1 reads SGHTA; CDR2 reads FQGNSA. The CDR3 runs to 12 residues. CDR3 nucleotides: TGTGCCAGCAGCTTAGAGTTTGGCGAGCAGTACTTC. Amino acid sequence: CASSLEFGEQYF.

This clonotype was observed a handful of times. This chain uses TRBV7-6 with TRBJ1-1, with 8 nucleotides matching TRBD1. V was pared by 5 bases and J by 2 bases, with 7 bases of the junction left unmatched. Per germline, CDR1 SGHVS and CDR2 FNYEAQ. This CDR3 is 15 amino acids long. The CDR3: CASSMDRVGNTEAFF. CDR3 sequence (DNA): TGTGCCAGCAGCATGGACAGGGTGGGTAACACTGAAGCTTTCTTT.

This clonotype was seen many times. The chain links TRBV19 to TRBJ1-4; no clear D. The germline V and J ends were trimmed by 4 bases and 8 bases, with 20 bases remaining between them. This CDR3 is built from 16 residues. Germline V lookup: CDR1 LNHDA, CDR2 SQIVND (reference sequence). DNA of the CDR3: TGTGCCAGTAGTACCCCCCGGCGGCGCGAGACCGAAAAACTGTTTTTT. Translated: CASSTPRRRETEKLFF.

The chain is built from TRBV29-1 and TRBJ1-1; 7 bases are shared with TRBD1. The CDR3 has 13 residues. J lost 3 bases, V lost 5 bases, and 6 bases had no gene match. The germline CDR1 and CDR2 sequences are SQVTM and ANQGSEA. The CDR3 spells CSVSTGLDTEAFF. Written as DNA, the CDR3 is TGCAGCGTTTCGACAGGGCTAGACACTGAAGCTTTCTTT.

This chain uses TRBV25-1 with TRBJ2-2, with D possibly being TRBD2 (6 bases). The CDR3 is made up of 15 amino acids. Germline CDR1 is MGHDK and CDR2 is SYGVNS. The V and J ends lost 4 bases and 4 bases respectively, with 13 bases between them. The CDR3 here is CASSARDWGTGELFF. DNA for the CDR3: TGTGCCAGCAGTGCAAGGGACTGGGGCACCGGGGAGCTGTTTTTT.

This clonotype has at least ten counts. The chain has TRBV9 and TRBJ2-2; 10 bases map to TRBD2. Germline V lookup: CDR1 SGDLS, CDR2 YYNGEE. Germline trimming cut 4 bases from V and 6 bases from J; bases unmatched to any gene: 12. This CDR3 comprises 17 residues. Written as DNA, the CDR3 is TGTGCCAGCAGCCAAGGAGGGCTAGCGGGAGTTGCCGGGGAGCTGTTTTTT. Translation gives CASSQGGLAGVAGELFF.

In this sample, this clonotype turned up many times. The chain has TRBV29-1 and TRBJ1-1; possible D gene TRBD1, 6 bases. Germline V CDR1 and CDR2: SQVTM, ANQGSEA. V was clipped by 7 bases and J by 3 bases, with 15 bases between them. This CDR3 contains 13 residues. In DNA form, the CDR3 reads TGCAGCGGCCTAGGGGGGGGGGACACTGAAGCTTTCTTT. This encodes CSGLGGGDTEAFF.

This chain links TRBV2 with TRBJ1-1; D not resolved. The length of the CDR3 is 12 residues. Germline CDR1 reads SNHLY; CDR2 reads FYNNEI. V gave up 6 bases and J gave up 7 bases, with 12 bases separating them. This CDR3 is CASRLSKGEAFF. As DNA, the CDR3 is TGTGCCAGCAGACTTAGTAAGGGTGAAGCTTTCTTT.

The chain recombines TRBV7-9 with TRBJ2-7; 11 nucleotides agree with TRBD2. With 4 bases clipped from V and 7 bases from J, the junction kept 6 bases outside the gene matches. The CDR3 loop spans 14 amino acids. Germline V lookup: CDR1 SEHNR, CDR2 FQNEAQ (reference sequence). CDR3 DNA sequence: TGTGCCAGCAGCTCTAGCGGGGGGCGAAGTGAGCAGTACTTC. Translated, it gives CASSSSGGRSEQYF.

The chain is built from TRBV9 and TRBJ1-5; no clear D gene. The V gene's germline CDR1 is SGDLS and CDR2 YYNGEE. CDR3 size: 13 residues. V was cut by 4 bases and J by 4 bases, with 9 bases left in between. This chain's CDR3 is CASSQEWNQPQHF. The CDR3 DNA follows: TGTGCCAGCAGCCAAGAGTGGAATCAGCCCCAGCATTTT. The full variable domain, rest sourced from reference TRBV9 and TRBJ1-5, is DSGVTQTPKHLITATGQRVTLRCSPRSGDLSVYWYQQSLDQGLQFLIQYYNGEERAKGNILERFSAQQFPDLHSELNLSSLELGDSALYFCASSQEWNQPQHFGDGTRLSIL.

This clonotype came up a few times. The chain uses TRBV19 and TRBJ2-7, with TRBD2 matching over 7 bases. The V gene's germline CDR1 is LNHDA and CDR2 SQIVND (reference sequence). After removal of 4 bases from V and 1 base from J, the junction contained 1 base not matched to a gene. This CDR3 is built from 13 residues. In DNA, the CDR3 is TGTGCCAGTAGTAAGCGGGGTTCCTACGAGCAGTACTTC. Translation gives CASSKRGSYEQYF.

This clonotype was seen many times. The gene calls are TRBV19 and TRBJ1-1; D is unclear. The CDR3 spans 11 residues. V gave up 6 bases and J gave up 3 bases, with 5 bases separating them. From germline, CDR1 is LNHDA and CDR2 SQIVND (reference sequence). The chain's CDR3 is CASSTDTEAFF. Written as DNA, the CDR3 is TGTGCCAGTAGCACAGACACTGAAGCTTTCTTT.

The rearrangement links TRBV7-9 to TRBJ2-7; TRBD2 aligns across 11 bases. The CDR3 consists of 15 residues. The V gene's germline CDR1 is SEHNR and CDR2 FQNEAQ (reference sequence). The ends lost 5 bases at V and 2 bases at J; junction bases unmatched: 5. CDR3 nucleotide sequence: TGTGCCAGCAGCCGGGGGGGACTAGCGGCCTACGAGCAGTACTTC. Translating gives CASSRGGLAAYEQYF.